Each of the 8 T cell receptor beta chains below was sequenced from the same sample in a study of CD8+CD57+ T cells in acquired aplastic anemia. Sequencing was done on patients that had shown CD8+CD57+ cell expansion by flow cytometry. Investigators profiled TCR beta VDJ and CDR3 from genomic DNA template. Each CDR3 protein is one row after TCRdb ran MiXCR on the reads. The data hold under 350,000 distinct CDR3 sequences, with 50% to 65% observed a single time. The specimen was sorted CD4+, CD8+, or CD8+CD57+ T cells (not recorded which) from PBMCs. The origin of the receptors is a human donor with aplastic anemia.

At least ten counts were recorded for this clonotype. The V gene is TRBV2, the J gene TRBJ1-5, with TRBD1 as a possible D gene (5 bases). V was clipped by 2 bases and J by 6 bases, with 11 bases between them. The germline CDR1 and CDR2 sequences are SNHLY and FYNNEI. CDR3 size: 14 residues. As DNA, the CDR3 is TGTGCCAGCAGTGAAAACCAGGGAAGTCAGCCCCAGCATTTT. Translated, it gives CASSENQGSQPQHF.

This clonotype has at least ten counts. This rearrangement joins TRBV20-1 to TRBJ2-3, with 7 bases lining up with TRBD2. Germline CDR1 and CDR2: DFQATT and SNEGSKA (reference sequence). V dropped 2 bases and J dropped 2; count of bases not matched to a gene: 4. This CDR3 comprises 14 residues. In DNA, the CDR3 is TGCAGTGCTAGACAAGCGGGGAACACAGATACGCAGTATTTT. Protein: CSARQAGNTDTQYF.

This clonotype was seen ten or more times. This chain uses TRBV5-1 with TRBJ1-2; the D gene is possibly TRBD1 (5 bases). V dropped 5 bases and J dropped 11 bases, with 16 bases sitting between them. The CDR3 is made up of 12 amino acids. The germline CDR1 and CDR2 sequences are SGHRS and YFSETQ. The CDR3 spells CASSRGSGGYTF. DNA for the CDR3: TGCGCCAGCAGTCGGGGAAGCGGGGGTTACACCTTC.

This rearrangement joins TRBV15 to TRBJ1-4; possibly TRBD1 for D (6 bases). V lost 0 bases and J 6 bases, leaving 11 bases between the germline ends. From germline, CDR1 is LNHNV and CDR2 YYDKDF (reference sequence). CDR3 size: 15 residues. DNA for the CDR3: TGTGCCACCAGCAGAGATACGACAGGAGATGAAAAACTGTTTTTT. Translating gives CATSRDTTGDEKLFF.

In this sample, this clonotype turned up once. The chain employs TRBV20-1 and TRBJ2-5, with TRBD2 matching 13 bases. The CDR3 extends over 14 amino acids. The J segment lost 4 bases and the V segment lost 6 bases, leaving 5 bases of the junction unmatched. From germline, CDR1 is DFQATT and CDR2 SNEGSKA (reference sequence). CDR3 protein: CSAWGLAGLETQYF. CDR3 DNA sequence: TGCAGTGCCTGGGGACTAGCGGGATTAGAGACCCAGTACTTC.

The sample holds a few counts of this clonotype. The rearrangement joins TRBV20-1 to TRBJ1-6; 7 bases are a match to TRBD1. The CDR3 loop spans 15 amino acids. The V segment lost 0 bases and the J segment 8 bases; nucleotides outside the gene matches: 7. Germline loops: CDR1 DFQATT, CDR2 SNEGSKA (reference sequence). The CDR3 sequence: CSARDVDRADSPLHF. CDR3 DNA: TGCAGTGCTAGAGATGTCGACAGGGCGGATTCACCCCTCCACTTT.

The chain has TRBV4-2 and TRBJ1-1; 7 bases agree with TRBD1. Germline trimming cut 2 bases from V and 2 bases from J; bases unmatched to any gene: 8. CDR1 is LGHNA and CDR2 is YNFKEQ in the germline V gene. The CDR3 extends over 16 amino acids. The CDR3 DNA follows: TGTGCCAGCAGCCAACCGGGACAGCAGTTCAACACTGAAGCTTTCTTT. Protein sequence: CASSQPGQQFNTEAFF.

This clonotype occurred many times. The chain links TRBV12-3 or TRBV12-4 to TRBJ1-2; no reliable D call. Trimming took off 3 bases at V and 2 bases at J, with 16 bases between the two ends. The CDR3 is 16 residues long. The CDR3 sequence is CASSFTGMTLNYGYTF. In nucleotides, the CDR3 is TGTGCCAGCAGTTTTACCGGAATGACCTTAAACTATGGCTACACCTTC.